This T cell receptor beta chain is from a study of T-cell memory formation after mild COVID-19. Notes on the study in general: The second-wave clones peaking on day 37 were not confirmed as SARS-CoV-2-specific.

This clonotype was seen many times. Its antigen is unknown. TCRdb redid the calling of the 5' RACE reads with MiXCR, one entry per CDR3 protein. The data show about 130,000 distinct CDR3 sequences, roughly 6% seen once. The specimen sequenced was PBMCs or a T cell subset sorted from them (not recorded which). This clonotype was obtained from an adult woman who had mild COVID-19 (a few samples of this study predate the infection). Cell type and time point are not known.

The CDR3 sequence: CASRRGTSTDTQYF. The CDR3 DNA reads as TGCGCCAGCAGGCGGGGGACTTCGACAGATACGCAGTATTTT. The chain carries TRBV5-1 and TRBJ2-3, with 7 positions matching TRBD2. The V and J ends lost 5 bases and 3 bases, in that order; junction bases with no gene match: 6. This CDR3 has 14 amino acids. Germline CDR1 is SGHRS and CDR2 is YFSETQ.